The 18 T cell receptor beta chains presented below share a single source sample, sequenced in a study of cytomegalovirus exposure and HLA in healthy donors. The PCR made use of 60 Vbeta and 13 Jbeta primers. Sequencing used immunoSEQ multiplex PCR; TCRdb keeps in-frame clones, though not all of them. The data show some 190,000 clones, approximately 9.5% seen once. The source material was PBMCs. These receptor sequences come from a woman aged 30 to 39 in good health and CMV-seropositive.

The sample holds a few counts of this clone. V usage is TRBV7-9 and J usage is TRBJ1-1, with D possibly matching TRBD1 (5 bases). Deletions cut 5 bases from V and 3 bases from J, with 10 bases between. Germline CDR1 SEHNR, CDR2 FQNEAQ (reference sequence). CDR3 size: 13 residues. DNA for the CDR3: TGTGCCAGCAGCCCTAGGGGCTACACTGAAGCTTTCTTT. The encoded protein is CASSPRGYTEAFF. The full variable domain, its missing parts supplied by reference TRBV7-9 and TRBJ1-1, is DTGVSQNPRHKITKRGQNVTFRCDPISEHNRLYWYRQTLGQGPEFLTYFQNEAQLEKSRLLSDRFSAERPKGSFSTLEIQRTEQGDSAMYLCASSPRGYTEAFFGQGTRLTVV.

V is TRBV23-1 and J is TRBJ2-3; 10 bases agree with TRBD2. TRBV23-1 belongs to the ORF category, with a function that is uncertain. The V gene end was trimmed by 5 bases and the J gene end by 4 bases; junction bases not matched to a gene: 9. CDR3 length equals 16 residues. This chain's CDR3 is CASSTLAGEFPDTQYF. CDR3 DNA: TGCGCCAGCAGTACCCTAGCGGGAGAATTTCCAGATACGCAGTATTTT.

The rearrangement joins TRBV5-6 to TRBJ2-6, with no clear D. The CDR3 is made up of 16 amino acids. V lost 0 bases and J lost 0, with 7 bases in between. CDR1 and CDR2 (germline): SGHDT, YYEEEE. The CDR3 here is CASSLAPGSGANVLTF. The CDR3 DNA sequence: TGTGCCAGCAGCTTGGCCCCCGGCTCTGGGGCCAACGTCCTGACTTTC.

This clone turned up a few times. The chain joins TRBV2 to TRBJ1-4; the match to TRBD1 covers 7 bases. V lost 6 bases to trimming and J lost 8 bases; unmatched junction nucleotides: 6. CDR1 and CDR2 (germline): SNHLY, FYNNEI. The CDR3 is 13 residues long. CDR3 loop: CASRQGPQEKLFF. CDR3 nucleotide sequence: TGTGCCAGCAGACAGGGGCCGCAGGAAAAACTGTTTTTT.

A single count supports this clone. The J gene is TRBJ2-7, the V gene TRBV7-6; 11 nucleotides match TRBD1. The germline V gene has CDR1 SGHVS and CDR2 FNYEAQ. The CDR3 loop spans 14 amino acids. V gave up 6 bases and J gave up 6 bases; unmatched junction bases: 7. The CDR3 loop is CASRPGTGGGEQYF. The CDR3 bases are TGTGCCAGCAGACCCGGGACAGGGGGGGGCGAGCAGTACTTC.

This clone was counted between two and nine times. The gene calls are TRBV20-1 and TRBJ2-3; possibly TRBD2 for D (6 bases). Germline assignment: CDR1 DFQATT and CDR2 SNEGSKA (reference sequence). Trimming left V 4 bases short and J 6 bases short, with 8 bases between. This CDR3 has 11 amino acids. The CDR3 here is CSAKSGDTQYF. In DNA form, the CDR3 reads TGCAGTGCTAAAAGCGGGGATACGCAGTATTTT.

This clone was found a few times. This chain connects TRBV2 to TRBJ1-1; TRBD1 might be the D (5 bases). V was shortened by 8 bases and J by 7 bases, with 17 bases between the two germline ends. CDR3 length: 13 amino acids. CDR1 and CDR2 (germline): SNHLY, FYNNEI. CDR3 region: CASSRSGGDEAFF. The DNA of the CDR3 is TGTGCCAGCTCCCGCTCGGGGGGAGATGAAGCTTTCTTT.

The chain uses TRBV5-8 and TRBJ2-7; the D gene is possibly TRBD2 (6 bases). The CDR3 is 15 residues long. Germline V lookup: CDR1 SGHTS, CDR2 YDEGEE. Deletions cut 3 bases from V and 3 bases from J, with 16 bases between. CDR3 sequence (DNA): TGTGCCAGCAGCTCCTCCGGGACTCCACTCTACGAGCAGTACTTC. This encodes CASSSSGTPLYEQYF.

In DNA, the CDR3 is TGTGCCAGCAGCCAACAGGTGAACACTGAAGCTTTCTTT. Its translation is CASSQQVNTEAFF. The chain couples TRBV6-1 to TRBJ1-1, with D perhaps matching TRBD1 (5 bases). Looked up from germline, CDR1 is MNHNS and CDR2 is SASEGT. The CDR3 is 13 amino acids. Trimming took 6 bases from V and 0 from J, leaving 8 bases between them.

Only a few counts were recorded for this clone. The V and J genes are TRBV5-1 and TRBJ1-2; D is possibly TRBD1 (5 bases). Trimming left V 5 bases short and J 5 bases short, with 22 bases between. In germline, CDR1 is SGHRS, CDR2 YFSETQ. CDR3 length: 16 residues. CDR3 sequence: CASSPGEGRASYGYTF. The CDR3 DNA sequence: TGCGCCAGCAGTCCGGGGGAGGGCAGAGCTTCATATGGCTACACCTTC.

This rearrangement joins TRBV5-6 to TRBJ2-5; D might be TRBD1 (6 bases). Trimming removed 6 bases at V and 3 bases at J, with 21 bases between. This CDR3 contains 16 residues. Germline V gene data show CDR1 as SGHDT and CDR2 as YYEEEE. CDR3 bases: TGTGCCAGCAACCGAAATCAAGGACAGATCAAAGAGACCCAGTACTTC. It translates to CASNRNQGQIKETQYF.

This clone has only a few counts. The V and J genes are TRBV30 and TRBJ2-1, with unresolved D. This CDR3 region has 16 residues. V lost 1 base and J 2 bases, leaving 15 bases between the germline ends. Germline V gene data show CDR1 as GTSNPN and CDR2 as SVGIG (reference sequence). CDR3 amino acids: CAWSGWHSNAYNEQFF. CDR3 in DNA: TGTGCCTGGAGTGGGTGGCATTCGAACGCCTACAATGAGCAGTTCTTC.

This clone was seen a handful of times. The chain couples TRBV5-1 to TRBJ2-2; 12 bases align to TRBD1. V lost 0 bases to trimming and J lost 11 bases; unmatched junction nucleotides: 2. The V gene's germline CDR1 is SGHRS and CDR2 YFSETQ. The CDR3 is made up of 14 amino acids. CDR3 sequence reads: CASSLVGQGAELFF. In DNA form, the CDR3 reads TGCGCCAGCAGCTTGGTGGGACAGGGGGCAGAGCTGTTTTTT.

This clone was counted between two and nine times. The chain links TRBV19 to TRBJ1-5; unclear D gene. Germline-derived CDR1 and CDR2 are LNHDA and SQIVND (reference sequence). With 5 bases removed from V and 6 bases from J, the gap between germline ends came to 17 bases. This CDR3 has 15 amino acids. CDR3 amino acids: CASSPSVAGFQPQHF. The CDR3 DNA reads TGTGCCAGTAGTCCCTCCGTCGCGGGGTTTCAGCCCCAGCATTTT.

V gene TRBV15 combines with J gene TRBJ1-3; no clear D gene. Deletions cut 3 bases from V and 0 bases from J, with 6 bases between. The CDR3 has 14 amino acids. Germline V gene data show CDR1 as LNHNV and CDR2 as YYDKDF (reference sequence). The CDR3 DNA is TGTGCCACCAGCAGTTACAGCTCTGGAAACACCATATATTTT. Its translation is CATSSYSSGNTIYF.

The chain joins TRBV5-1 to TRBJ2-1, with 7 nucleotides matching TRBD2. Germline values: CDR1 SGHRS, CDR2 YFSETQ. The CDR3 loop spans 16 amino acids. Unmatched junction bases numbered 4, after V lost 0 bases and J lost 1 base. The CDR3 is CASSLAGEGSYNEQFF. The CDR3 DNA is TGCGCCAGCAGCTTGGCCGGGGAGGGGTCCTACAATGAGCAGTTCTTC.

The chain carries TRBV27 and TRBJ1-6; D gene ambiguous. The V end lost 3 bases, the J end lost 8 bases, and 14 bases lay between the germline ends. CDR1 MNHEY and CDR2 SMNVEV come from the germline V gene (reference sequence). This CDR3 has 15 residues. CDR3 nucleotide sequence: TGTGCCAGCAGTTTGGTCCCCAGGCCGGATTCACCCCTCCACTTT. Amino acid sequence: CASSLVPRPDSPLHF.

This clone was observed a few times. The rearrangement links TRBV9 to TRBJ2-1; 8 nucleotides line up with TRBD2. Germline loops: CDR1 SGDLS, CDR2 YYNGEE. The CDR3 runs to 13 residues. Trimming at V came to 7 bases and at J to 9 bases, leaving 9 bases not matched to a gene. The CDR3 loop is CASSGGREREQFF. In nucleotides, the CDR3 is TGTGCCAGCTCGGGGGGGAGGGAGCGTGAGCAGTTCTTC.